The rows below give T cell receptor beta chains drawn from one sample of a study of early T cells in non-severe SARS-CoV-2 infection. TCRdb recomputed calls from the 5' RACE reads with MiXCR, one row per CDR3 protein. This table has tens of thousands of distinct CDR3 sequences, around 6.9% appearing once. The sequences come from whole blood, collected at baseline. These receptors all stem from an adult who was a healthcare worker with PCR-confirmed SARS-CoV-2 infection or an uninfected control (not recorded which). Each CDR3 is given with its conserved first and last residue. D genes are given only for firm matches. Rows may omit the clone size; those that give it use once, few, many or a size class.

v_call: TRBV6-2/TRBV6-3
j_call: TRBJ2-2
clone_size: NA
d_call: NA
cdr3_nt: TGTGCCAGCACTCTTACCACCGGGGAGCTGTTTTTT
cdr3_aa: CASTLTTGELFF

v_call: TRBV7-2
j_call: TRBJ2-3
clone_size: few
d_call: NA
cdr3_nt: TGTGCCAGCAGCCCCATTTTGACTAGATGGGACACAGATACGCAGTATTTT
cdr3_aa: CASSPILTRWDTDTQYF

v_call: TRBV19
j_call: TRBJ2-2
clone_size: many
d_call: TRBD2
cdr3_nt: TGTGCCAGTAGTACCAGAATAGCGGGAGAGAACACCGGGGAGCTGTTTTTT
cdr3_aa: CASSTRIAGENTGELFF

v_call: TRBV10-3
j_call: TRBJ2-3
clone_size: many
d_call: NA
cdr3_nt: TGTGCCATCAGTGACAGGATAGCGGAAGACACAGATACGCAGTATTTT
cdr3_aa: CAISDRIAEDTDTQYF

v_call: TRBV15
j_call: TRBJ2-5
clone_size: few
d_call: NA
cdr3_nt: TGTGCCACCAGCAGGACAGGACGGGGAGAGACCCAGTACTTC
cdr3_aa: CATSRTGRGETQYF

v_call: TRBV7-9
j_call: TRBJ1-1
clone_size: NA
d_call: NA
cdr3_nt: TGTGCCAGCAGCTTCTACACTGAAGCTTTCTTT
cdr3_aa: CASSFYTEAFF

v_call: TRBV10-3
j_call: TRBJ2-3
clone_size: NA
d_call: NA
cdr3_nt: TGTGCCATCAGTGAGTTCACCCTCAACAGGGAGGCGCAGTATTTT
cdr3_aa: CAISEFTLNREAQYF

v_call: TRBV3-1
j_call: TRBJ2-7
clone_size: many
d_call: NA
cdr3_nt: TGTGCCAGCAGCCGGGGAGGAACCCTCTCCTACGAGCAGTACTTC
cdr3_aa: CASSRGGTLSYEQYF

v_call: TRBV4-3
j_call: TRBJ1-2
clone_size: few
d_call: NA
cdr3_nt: TGCGCCAGCAGCCAAGATTGGGGACCCTATGGCTACACCTTC
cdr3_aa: CASSQDWGPYGYTF

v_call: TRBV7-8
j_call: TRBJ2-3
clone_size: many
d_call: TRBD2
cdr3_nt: TGTGCCAGCAGCCCAAATAGGTTTAGCGGGACTGAAGATACGCAGTATTTT
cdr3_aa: CASSPNRFSGTEDTQYF

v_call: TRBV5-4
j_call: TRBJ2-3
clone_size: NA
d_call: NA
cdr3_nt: TGTGCCAGCAGCTTGCAGGGCCCCACAGATACGCAGTATTTT
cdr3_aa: CASSLQGPTDTQYF

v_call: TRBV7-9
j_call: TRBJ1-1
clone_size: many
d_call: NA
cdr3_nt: TGTGCCAGCAGCTTGGGCAGGAAGGCTTTCTTT
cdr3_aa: CASSLGRKAFF

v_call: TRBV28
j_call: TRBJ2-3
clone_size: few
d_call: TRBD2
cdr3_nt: TGTGCCAGCAGAGGGACTAGCGGGAGAGCCACCCCCTTTGCAGATACGCAGTATTTT
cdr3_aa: CASRGTSGRATPFADTQYF

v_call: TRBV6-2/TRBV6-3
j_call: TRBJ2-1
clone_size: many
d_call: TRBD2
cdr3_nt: TGTGCCAGCAGACCCGGACTAGACCACTACAATGAGCAGTTCTTC
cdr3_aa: CASRPGLDHYNEQFF

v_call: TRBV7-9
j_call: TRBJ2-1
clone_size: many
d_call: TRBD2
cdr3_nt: TGTGCCAGCAGCACCATTGGACTAGCGGGAACCTACAATGAGCAGTTCTTC
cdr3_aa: CASSTIGLAGTYNEQFF

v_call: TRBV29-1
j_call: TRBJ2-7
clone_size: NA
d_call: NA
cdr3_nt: TGCAGCGGGGGGGGCTTTAGCTCCTACGAGCAGTACTTC
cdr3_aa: CSGGGFSSYEQYF

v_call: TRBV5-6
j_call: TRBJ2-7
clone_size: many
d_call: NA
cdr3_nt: TGTGCCAGCAGCTTGAGGGGCCTAAGCTCCTACGAGCAGTACTTC
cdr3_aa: CASSLRGLSSYEQYF

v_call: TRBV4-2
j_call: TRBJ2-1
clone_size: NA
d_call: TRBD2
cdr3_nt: TGTGCCAGCAGCCAAGTGATAGCGGGAGGAAACTACAATGAGCAGTTCTTC
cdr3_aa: CASSQVIAGGNYNEQFF

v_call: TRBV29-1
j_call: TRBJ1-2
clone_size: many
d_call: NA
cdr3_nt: TGCAGCGTTGAAAAAGGGGGGCGAGTTGATAATGGCTACACCTTC
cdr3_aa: CSVEKGGRVDNGYTF

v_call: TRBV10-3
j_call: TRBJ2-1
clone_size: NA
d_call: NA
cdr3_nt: TGTGCCATCGGGGACTTGTCGGGAAATGAGCAGTTCTTC
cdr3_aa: CAIGDLSGNEQFF

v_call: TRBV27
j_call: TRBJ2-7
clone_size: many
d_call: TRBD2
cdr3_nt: TGTGCCAGCAGTCGACTAGCGGGAGGATCCCGCGAGCAGTACTTC
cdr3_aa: CASSRLAGGSREQYF

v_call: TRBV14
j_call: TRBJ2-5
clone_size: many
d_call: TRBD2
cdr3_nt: TGTGCCAGCAGCGTCTCGACTAGCGGGAGTACGAAGACCCAGTACTTC
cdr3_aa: CASSVSTSGSTKTQYF

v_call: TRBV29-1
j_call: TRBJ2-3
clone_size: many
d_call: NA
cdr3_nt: TGCAGCGTTGAAAGGGGATTTGGAACAGATACGCAGTATTTT
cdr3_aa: CSVERGFGTDTQYF

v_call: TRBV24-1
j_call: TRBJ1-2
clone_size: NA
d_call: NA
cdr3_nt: TGTGTCACCAGCGGGACAACCGCTAACTATGGCTACACCTTC
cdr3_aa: CVTSGTTANYGYTF

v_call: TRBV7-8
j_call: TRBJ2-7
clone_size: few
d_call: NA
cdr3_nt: TGTGCCAGCAGCTTATTAGCGGCCTACGAGCAGTACTTC
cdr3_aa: CASSLLAAYEQYF

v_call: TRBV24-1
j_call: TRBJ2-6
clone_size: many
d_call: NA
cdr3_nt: TGTGCCACCTCAACCGGTCGGGGAACTGGGGCCAACGTCCTGACTTTC
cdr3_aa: CATSTGRGTGANVLTF

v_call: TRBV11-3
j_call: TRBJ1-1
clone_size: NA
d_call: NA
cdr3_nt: TGTGCCAGCAGCCCCCGCGGCACTGAAGCTTTCTTT
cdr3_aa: CASSPRGTEAFF

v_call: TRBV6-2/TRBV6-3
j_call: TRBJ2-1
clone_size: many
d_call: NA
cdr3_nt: TGTGCCAGCAGTCCCGGACAGAACAATGAGCAGTTCTTC
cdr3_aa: CASSPGQNNEQFF

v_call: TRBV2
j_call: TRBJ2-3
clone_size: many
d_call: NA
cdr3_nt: TGTGCCAGCAGTGAGGGCAGACGCACAGATACGCAGTATTTT
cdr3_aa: CASSEGRRTDTQYF

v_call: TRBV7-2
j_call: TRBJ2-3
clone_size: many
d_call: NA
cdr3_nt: TGTGCCAGCAGCTTAATGCGAGATACGCAGTATTTT
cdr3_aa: CASSLMRDTQYF

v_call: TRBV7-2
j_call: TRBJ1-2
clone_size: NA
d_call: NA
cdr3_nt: TGTGCCAGCAGCTTAGAGGGGGGTGGCTACACCTTC
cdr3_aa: CASSLEGGGYTF

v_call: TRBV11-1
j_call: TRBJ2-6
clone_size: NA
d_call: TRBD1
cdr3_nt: TGTGCCAGCAGCAACAGGGGGCCCTCTGGGGCCAACGTCCTGACTTTC
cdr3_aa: CASSNRGPSGANVLTF

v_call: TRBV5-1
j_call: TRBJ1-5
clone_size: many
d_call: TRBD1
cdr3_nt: TGCGCCAGTTCAGGGGGCGATGGCAATCAGCCCCAGCATTTT
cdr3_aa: CASSGGDGNQPQHF

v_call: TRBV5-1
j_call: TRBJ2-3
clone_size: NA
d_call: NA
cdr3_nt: TGCGCCAGCAGCTTGGCCGCGGGGGATACGCAGTATTTT
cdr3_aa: CASSLAAGDTQYF

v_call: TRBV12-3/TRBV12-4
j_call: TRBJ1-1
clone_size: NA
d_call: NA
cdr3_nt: TGTGCCAGCAGTTTCGGTAGCGGGATTTACACTGAAGCTTTCTTT
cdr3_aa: CASSFGSGIYTEAFF

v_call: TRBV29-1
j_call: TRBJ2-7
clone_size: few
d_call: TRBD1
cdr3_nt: TGCAGCGTTGAAGGGGTAGGACAGGATTTCAACGAGCAGTACTTC
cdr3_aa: CSVEGVGQDFNEQYF

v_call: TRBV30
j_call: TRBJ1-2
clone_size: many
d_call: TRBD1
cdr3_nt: TGTGCCTGGGGAGCCGGGACAGGGGGTTTTGGCTACACCTTC
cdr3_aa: CAWGAGTGGFGYTF

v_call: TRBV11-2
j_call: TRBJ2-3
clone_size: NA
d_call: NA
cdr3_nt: TGTGCCAGCAGCTATCAACTCTCCACAGATACGCAGTATTTT
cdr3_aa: CASSYQLSTDTQYF

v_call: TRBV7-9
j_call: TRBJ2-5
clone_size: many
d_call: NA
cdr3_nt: TGTGCCAGCAGCTTTCAGAGCCAAGAGACCCAGTACTTC
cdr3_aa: CASSFQSQETQYF

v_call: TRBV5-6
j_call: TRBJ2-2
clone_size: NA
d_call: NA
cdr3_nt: TGTGCCAGCTGCGAGAACACCGGGGAGCTGTTTTTT
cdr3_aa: CASCENTGELFF

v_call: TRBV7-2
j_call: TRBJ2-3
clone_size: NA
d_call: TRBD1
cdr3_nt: TGTGCCAGGACAGGGCCCAGCATAGATACGCAGTATTTT
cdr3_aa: CARTGPSIDTQYF

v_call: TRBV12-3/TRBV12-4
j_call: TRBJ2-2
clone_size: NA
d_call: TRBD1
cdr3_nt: TGTGCCAGCAGTTTCTCACAGGGGACGAACACCGGGGAGCTGTTTTTT
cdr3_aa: CASSFSQGTNTGELFF

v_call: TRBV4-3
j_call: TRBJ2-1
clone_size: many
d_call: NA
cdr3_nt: TGCGCCAGCAGCCAAGAACGGGAGCATGAGCAGTTCTTC
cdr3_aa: CASSQEREHEQFF